The rows below give T cell receptor beta chains drawn from one sample of a study of blood T cell repertoires in COVID-19. The table came from immunoSEQ multiplex PCR; TCRdb's copy has only in-frame clones and leaves some out. Among approximately 100,000 clones listed, around 89% were seen once. Sequenced: peripheral blood. The receptors come from a human donor with acute or convalescent COVID-19. The donor label of this sample is uncertain. The CDR3 runs from the conserved cysteine through the conserved F or W. Each record gives: CDR3 protein, CDR3 DNA, V gene, clone size, J gene, D gene. The D gene is left open where the match is weak. The size field is filled for only some rows; it gives once, few, many or a size class.

CDR3 protein: CASSGRDRAYSNQPQHF
CDR3 DNA: TGTGCCAGCAGCGGACGTGACAGGGCGTATAGCAATCAGCCCCAGCATTTT
V gene: TRBV21-1
clone size: .
J gene: TRBJ1-5
D gene: .

CDR3 protein: CASSFSDRGAFF
CDR3 DNA: TGTGCCAGCAGTTTCTCGGACAGGGGAGCTTTCTTT
V gene: TRBV28
clone size: .
J gene: TRBJ1-1
D gene: TRBD1

CDR3 protein: CASSLEGVTAREQYF
CDR3 DNA: TGCGCCAGCAGCTTGGAGGGGGTGACAGCGCGCGAGCAGTACTTC
V gene: TRBV5-1
clone size: .
J gene: TRBJ2-7
D gene: .

CDR3 protein: CASSISEGARAFF
CDR3 DNA: TGTGCCAGTAGTATTTCTGAGGGAGCACGAGCTTTCTTT
V gene: TRBV19
clone size: .
J gene: TRBJ1-1
D gene: .

CDR3 protein: CASSMTSGGRDEQFF
CDR3 DNA: TGTGCCAGTAGTATGACTAGCGGGGGAAGAGATGAGCAGTTCTTC
V gene: TRBV19
clone size: .
J gene: TRBJ2-1
D gene: TRBD2

CDR3 protein: CASSRDRGSDTQYF
CDR3 DNA: TGTGCCAGTAGTAGGGACAGGGGGTCCGATACGCAGTATTTT
V gene: TRBV19
clone size: .
J gene: TRBJ2-3
D gene: TRBD1

CDR3 protein: CASSSWTAYTDTQYF
CDR3 DNA: TGTGCCAGCAGTTCTTGGACAGCTTACACAGATACGCAGTATTTT
V gene: TRBV27
clone size: .
J gene: TRBJ2-3
D gene: .

CDR3 protein: CASSLTSGYRSSYNEQFF
CDR3 DNA: TGTGCCAGCAGCTTAACTTCCGGTTACAGAAGCTCCTACAATGAGCAGTTCTTC
V gene: TRBV7-3
clone size: .
J gene: TRBJ2-1
D gene: .

CDR3 protein: CASSQDRSTQGYEQYF
CDR3 DNA: TGCGCCAGCAGCCAAGATAGGTCCACCCAGGGGTACGAGCAGTACTTC
V gene: TRBV4-3
clone size: .
J gene: TRBJ2-7
D gene: .

CDR3 protein: CASSIPGAVNTEAFF
CDR3 DNA: TGTGCCAGTAGTATTCCAGGGGCCGTGAACACTGAAGCTTTCTTT
V gene: TRBV19
clone size: once
J gene: TRBJ1-1
D gene: .

CDR3 protein: CASRTTGYGYTF
CDR3 DNA: TGTGCCAGCAGAACGACAGGCTATGGCTACACCTTC
V gene: TRBV2
clone size: .
J gene: TRBJ1-2
D gene: .

CDR3 protein: CTADKHGYTF
CDR3 DNA: TGCACCGCGGACAAACACGGCTACACCTTC
V gene: TRBV29-1
clone size: .
J gene: TRBJ1-2
D gene: .

CDR3 protein: CASSLGLAGGKETQYF
CDR3 DNA: TGTGCCAGCAGTTTGGGACTAGCGGGAGGTAAAGAGACCCAGTACTTC
V gene: TRBV11-2
clone size: .
J gene: TRBJ2-5
D gene: TRBD2

CDR3 protein: CAWSAGGETQYF
CDR3 DNA: TGTGCCTGGAGTGCGGGGGGGGAGACCCAGTACTTC
V gene: TRBV30
clone size: .
J gene: TRBJ2-5
D gene: TRBD2

CDR3 protein: CASSEEGRGGTLEQYF
CDR3 DNA: TGTGCCAGCAGTGAAGAAGGGCGCGGAGGTACACTAGAGCAGTACTTC
V gene: TRBV2
clone size: .
J gene: TRBJ2-7
D gene: .

CDR3 protein: CASSFSVTGGYYGYTF
CDR3 DNA: TGTGCCAGCAGTTTTAGTGTTACAGGCGGATACTATGGCTACACCTTC
V gene: TRBV28
clone size: once
J gene: TRBJ1-2
D gene: .

CDR3 protein: CASSSGQNYGYTF
CDR3 DNA: TGTGCCAGCAGCTCGGGACAGAACTATGGCTACACCTTC
V gene: TRBV7-2
clone size: .
J gene: TRBJ1-2
D gene: TRBD1

CDR3 protein: CASSWDGRNQPQHF
CDR3 DNA: TGTGCCAGCTCATGGGACGGGAGGAATCAGCCCCAGCATTTT
V gene: TRBV18
clone size: .
J gene: TRBJ1-5
D gene: .

CDR3 protein: CASSAEALDTEAFF
CDR3 DNA: TGTGCCAGCAGTGCCGAGGCCCTCGACACTGAAGCTTTCTTT
V gene: TRBV6-2/TRBV6-3
clone size: .
J gene: TRBJ1-1
D gene: .

CDR3 protein: CASSVEEGDTQYF
CDR3 DNA: TGTGCCAGCAGCGTAGAGGAGGGGGATACGCAGTATTTT
V gene: TRBV9
clone size: .
J gene: TRBJ2-3
D gene: .

CDR3 protein: CASREGFSYNEQFF
CDR3 DNA: TGCGCCAGCAGGGAGGGGTTCTCCTACAATGAGCAGTTCTTC
V gene: TRBV5-1
clone size: .
J gene: TRBJ2-1
D gene: .

CDR3 protein: CASSSTGGTEAFF
CDR3 DNA: TGTGCCAGCAGTTCGACAGGGGGCACTGAAGCTTTCTTT
V gene: TRBV6-6
clone size: .
J gene: TRBJ1-1
D gene: TRBD1

CDR3 protein: CASSLRDRGSGGYTF
CDR3 DNA: TGTGCCAGCAGTCTCAGGGACAGGGGATCCGGGGGCTACACCTTC
V gene: TRBV5-4
clone size: few
J gene: TRBJ1-2
D gene: TRBD1

CDR3 protein: CASSSRDRGPDGYTF
CDR3 DNA: TGTGCCAGCAGTTCCCGGGACAGGGGGCCGGATGGCTACACCTTC
V gene: TRBV2
clone size: .
J gene: TRBJ1-2
D gene: TRBD1

CDR3 protein: CASSHLGRTISNIQYF
CDR3 DNA: TGCGCCAGCAGCCATCTGGGACGGACTATTTCAAACATTCAGTACTTC
V gene: TRBV4-1
clone size: .
J gene: TRBJ2-4
D gene: .

CDR3 protein: CASCRDPQNTGELFF
CDR3 DNA: TGCGCCAGCTGTCGGGATCCCCAAAACACCGGGGAGCTGTTTTTT
V gene: TRBV4-1
clone size: .
J gene: TRBJ2-2
D gene: .

CDR3 protein: CASSSQGSNGYTF
CDR3 DNA: TGTGCCAGCAGCTCACAGGGTAGTAATGGCTACACCTTC
V gene: TRBV28
clone size: .
J gene: TRBJ1-2
D gene: .

CDR3 protein: CASSPGTSGPQHF
CDR3 DNA: TGTGCCAGCTCACCGGGCACTTCTGGGCCCCAGCATTTT
V gene: TRBV18
clone size: .
J gene: TRBJ1-5
D gene: .

CDR3 protein: CASQGDGGIQYF
CDR3 DNA: TGCGCCAGCCAGGGGGACGGAGGCATTCAGTACTTC
V gene: TRBV10-2
clone size: few
J gene: TRBJ2-4
D gene: TRBD1

CDR3 protein: CASSLTGGDEQYF
CDR3 DNA: TGTGCCAGCAGCTTGACAGGGGGGGACGAGCAGTACTTC
V gene: TRBV7-3
clone size: .
J gene: TRBJ2-7
D gene: TRBD1

CDR3 protein: CASSAKTGGYGYTF
CDR3 DNA: TGTGCCAGCAGTGCTAAGACAGGGGGCTATGGCTACACCTTC
V gene: TRBV2
clone size: .
J gene: TRBJ1-2
D gene: TRBD1

CDR3 protein: CASSVVGTGTGGTDTQYF
CDR3 DNA: TGTGCCAGCAGCGTTGTGGGGACCGGGACAGGGGGCACAGATACGCAGTATTTT
V gene: TRBV5-6
clone size: .
J gene: TRBJ2-3
D gene: TRBD1

CDR3 protein: CATSRVGLNTEAFF
CDR3 DNA: TGTGCCACCAGCAGAGTGGGCCTAAACACTGAAGCTTTCTTT
V gene: TRBV15
clone size: .
J gene: TRBJ1-1
D gene: .

CDR3 protein: CASDVLVEKGVDTGELFF
CDR3 DNA: TGTGCCAGCGACGTACTTGTAGAGAAAGGGGTTGACACCGGGGAGCTGTTTTTT
V gene: TRBV21-1
clone size: .
J gene: TRBJ2-2
D gene: .

CDR3 protein: CASSLGGRDTGELFF
CDR3 DNA: TGTGCCAGCAGTTTAGGAGGGAGGGACACCGGGGAGCTGTTTTTT
V gene: TRBV28
clone size: .
J gene: TRBJ2-2
D gene: TRBD2

CDR3 protein: CASSQESQGAANTEAFF
CDR3 DNA: TGTGCCAGCAGCCAAGAATCACAAGGGGCTGCGAACACTGAAGCTTTCTTT
V gene: TRBV4-2
clone size: once
J gene: TRBJ1-1
D gene: .

CDR3 protein: CASSILNRKREVIQETQYF
CDR3 DNA: TGTGCCAGTAGTATTCTTAATCGGAAGCGGGAGGTTATCCAAGAGACCCAGTACTTC
V gene: TRBV19
clone size: .
J gene: TRBJ2-5
D gene: TRBD2

CDR3 protein: CASTLQDSNQPQHF
CDR3 DNA: TGTGCCAGCACCTTACAGGATAGCAATCAGCCCCAGCATTTT
V gene: TRBV6-5
clone size: few
J gene: TRBJ1-5
D gene: .

CDR3 protein: CASSRPGQANEQYF
CDR3 DNA: TGTGCCAGCAGTCGGCCCGGACAGGCCAACGAGCAGTACTTC
V gene: TRBV6-2/TRBV6-3
clone size: few
J gene: TRBJ2-7
D gene: TRBD1

CDR3 protein: CASRIGFDNSPLHF
CDR3 DNA: TGTGCCAGCAGGATCGGGTTCGATAATTCACCCCTCCACTTT
V gene: TRBV28
clone size: .
J gene: TRBJ1-6
D gene: .

CDR3 protein: CASSLVNRNEKLFF
CDR3 DNA: TGCGCCAGCAGCTTGGTCAACAGGAATGAAAAACTGTTTTTT
V gene: TRBV5-1
clone size: .
J gene: TRBJ1-4
D gene: .

CDR3 protein: CASSLTGGGDQPQHF
CDR3 DNA: TGTGCCAGCAGTTTGACAGGGGGTGGCGATCAGCCCCAGCATTTT
V gene: TRBV6-2/TRBV6-3
clone size: once
J gene: TRBJ1-5
D gene: TRBD1

CDR3 protein: CAIGGVADSYEQYF
CDR3 DNA: TGTGCCATCGGAGGGGTAGCAGATTCCTACGAGCAGTACTTC
V gene: TRBV10-3
clone size: .
J gene: TRBJ2-7
D gene: .

CDR3 protein: CASSLNPNPYTQYF
CDR3 DNA: TGTGCCAGCAGCTTAAACCCTAACCCATATACGCAGTATTTT
V gene: TRBV7-3
clone size: .
J gene: TRBJ2-3
D gene: .

CDR3 protein: CASSQGQGANGYTF
CDR3 DNA: TGCGCCAGCAGCCAAGGACAGGGGGCGAATGGCTACACCTTC
V gene: TRBV4-1
clone size: .
J gene: TRBJ1-2
D gene: TRBD1

CDR3 protein: CASGQGISNTEAFF
CDR3 DNA: TGTGCCTCTGGACAGGGCATCTCGAACACTGAAGCTTTCTTT
V gene: TRBV7-9
clone size: once
J gene: TRBJ1-1
D gene: TRBD1

CDR3 protein: CASSPRDRDNEQFF
CDR3 DNA: TGTGCCAGCAGCCCCCGGGACAGGGACAATGAGCAGTTCTTC
V gene: TRBV5-4
clone size: .
J gene: TRBJ2-1
D gene: TRBD1

CDR3 protein: CASSLIRGSGYTF
CDR3 DNA: TGTGCCAGCAGTTTAATAAGGGGAAGTGGCTACACCTTC
V gene: TRBV12-3/TRBV12-4
clone size: .
J gene: TRBJ1-2
D gene: .

CDR3 protein: CASSLNFVTNEQFF
CDR3 DNA: TGTGCCAGCAGCTTAAACTTTGTTACCAATGAGCAGTTCTTC
V gene: TRBV7-9
clone size: .
J gene: TRBJ2-1
D gene: .